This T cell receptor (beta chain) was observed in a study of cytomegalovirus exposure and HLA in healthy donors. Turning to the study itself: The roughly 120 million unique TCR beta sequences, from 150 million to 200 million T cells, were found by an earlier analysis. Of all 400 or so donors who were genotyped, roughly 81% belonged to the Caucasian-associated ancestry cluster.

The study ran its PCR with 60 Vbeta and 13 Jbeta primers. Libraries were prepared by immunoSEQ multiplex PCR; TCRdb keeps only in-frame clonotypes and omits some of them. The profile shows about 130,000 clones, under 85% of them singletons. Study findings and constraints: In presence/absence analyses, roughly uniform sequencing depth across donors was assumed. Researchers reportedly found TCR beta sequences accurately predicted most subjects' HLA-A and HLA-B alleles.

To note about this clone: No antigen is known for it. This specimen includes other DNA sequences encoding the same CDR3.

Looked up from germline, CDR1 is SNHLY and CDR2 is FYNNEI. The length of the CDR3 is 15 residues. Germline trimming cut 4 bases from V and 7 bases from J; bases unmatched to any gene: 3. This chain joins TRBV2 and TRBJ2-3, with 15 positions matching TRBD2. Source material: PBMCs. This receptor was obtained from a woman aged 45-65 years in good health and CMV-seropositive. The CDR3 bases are TGTGCCAGCAGTGGGACTAGCGGGGGGGCAAATACGCAGTATTTT. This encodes CASSGTSGGANTQYF.